This T cell receptor beta chain was retrieved from a study of vaccination effects on CD4 cells after COVID-19. On the study more broadly: BNT162b2 vaccine or mRNA-1273 vaccine was given to participants in two doses.

With regard to this clone: Its specificity is not known.

Clones were read by immunoSEQ multiplex PCR, and TCRdb kept only the in-frame ones, dropping some. The sample has about 41,000 clones, roughly 76% seen once. The ViraFEST assay expanded antigen-specific CD4+ T cells with viral peptide pools before sequencing. It was after approximately 11 days of culture that CD4+ T cells were isolated. Vaccine recipients lacked prior SARS-CoV-2 infection and had negative nucleocapsid antibodies. The CDR3 runs to 15 residues. V dropped 6 bases and J dropped 1 base, with 15 bases sitting between them. The rearrangement joins TRBV23-1 to TRBJ1-2; no clear D. TRBV23-1 is recorded as an ORF, its role being uncertain. Here the sequenced sample was CD4+ T cells from PBMCs cultured with HCoV-OC43 spike peptides, taken before COVID-19 vaccination. Subset here: HCoV-OC43 spike overlapping peptide pool stimulation. The sequence was collected from a human donor who received a COVID-19 vaccine. In nucleotides, the CDR3 is TGCGCCAGCAGCCATGCAGGTGAGATTAACTATGGCTACACCTTC. Its translation: CASSHAGEINYGYTF.